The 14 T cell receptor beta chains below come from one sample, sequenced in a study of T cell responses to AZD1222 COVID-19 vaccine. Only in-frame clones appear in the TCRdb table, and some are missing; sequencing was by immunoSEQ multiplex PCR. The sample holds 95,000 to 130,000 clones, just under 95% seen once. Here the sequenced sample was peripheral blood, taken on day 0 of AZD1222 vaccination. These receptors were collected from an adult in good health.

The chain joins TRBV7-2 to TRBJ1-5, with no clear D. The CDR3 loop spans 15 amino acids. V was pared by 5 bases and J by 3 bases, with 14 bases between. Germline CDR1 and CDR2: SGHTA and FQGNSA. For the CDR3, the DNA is TGTGCCAGCAGCCCGTTGGCCGGGTACAATCAGCCCCAGCATTTT. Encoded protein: CASSPLAGYNQPQHF.

CDR3 in DNA: TGTGCCAGCAGCACCAGGACTTCTGGAAGTGAGACCCAGTACTTC. Translated: CASSTRTSGSETQYF. The gene calls are TRBV27 and TRBJ2-5; TRBD2 is a possible D gene (5 bases). Trimming removed 6 bases from V and 5 bases from J, with 19 bases in between. Germline-derived CDR1 and CDR2 are MNHEY and SMNVEV (reference sequence). There are 15 residues in the CDR3.

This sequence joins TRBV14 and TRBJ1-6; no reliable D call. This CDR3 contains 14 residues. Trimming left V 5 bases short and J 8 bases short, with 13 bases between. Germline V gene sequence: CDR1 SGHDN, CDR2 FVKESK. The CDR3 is CASSSREIDSPLHF. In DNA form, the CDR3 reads TGTGCCAGCAGCTCTCGGGAAATTGATTCACCCCTCCACTTT.

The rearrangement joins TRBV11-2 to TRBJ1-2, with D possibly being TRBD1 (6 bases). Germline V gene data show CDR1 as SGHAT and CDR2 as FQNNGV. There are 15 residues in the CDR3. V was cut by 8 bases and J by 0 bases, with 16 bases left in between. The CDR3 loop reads CASVRHREANYGYTF. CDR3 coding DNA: TGTGCCAGCGTGAGGCACAGGGAGGCTAACTATGGCTACACCTTC.

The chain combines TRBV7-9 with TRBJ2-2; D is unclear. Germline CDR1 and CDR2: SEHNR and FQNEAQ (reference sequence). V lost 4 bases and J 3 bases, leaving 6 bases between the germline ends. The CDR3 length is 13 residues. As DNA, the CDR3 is TGTGCCAGCAGCTCATTATACACCGGGGAGCTGTTTTTT. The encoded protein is CASSSLYTGELFF.

The CDR3 region has the DNA TGTGCCAGTAGTAATAAGAGAAAGGGGGGATCCAACACTGAAGCTTTCTTT. Its translation is CASSNKRKGGSNTEAFF. The V gene is TRBV19, the J gene TRBJ1-1; D perhaps matches TRBD1 (6 bases). Germline assignment: CDR1 LNHDA and CDR2 SQIVND (reference sequence). V lost 4 bases and J 2 bases, leaving 20 bases between the germline ends. This CDR3 contains 17 residues.

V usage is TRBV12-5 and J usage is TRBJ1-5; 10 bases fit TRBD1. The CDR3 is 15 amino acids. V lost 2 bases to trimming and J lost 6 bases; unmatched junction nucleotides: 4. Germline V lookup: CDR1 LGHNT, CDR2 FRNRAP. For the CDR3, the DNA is TGTGCTAGTGGTTTGAAGACAGGGGGCGTTCAGCCCCAGCATTTT. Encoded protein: CASGLKTGGVQPQHF. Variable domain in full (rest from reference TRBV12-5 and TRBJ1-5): DARVTQTPRHKVTEMGQEVTMRCQPILGHNTVFWYRQTMMQGLELLAYFRNRAPLDDSGMPKDRFSAEMPDATLATLKIQPSEPRDSAVYFCASGLKTGGVQPQHFGDGTRLSIL.

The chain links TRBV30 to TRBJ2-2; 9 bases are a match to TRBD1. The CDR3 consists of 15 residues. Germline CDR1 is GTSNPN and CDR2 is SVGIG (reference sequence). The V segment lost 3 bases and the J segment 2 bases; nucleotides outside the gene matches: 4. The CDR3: CAWRRDRVNTGELFF. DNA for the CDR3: TGTGCCTGGAGGAGGGACAGGGTCAACACCGGGGAGCTGTTTTTT.

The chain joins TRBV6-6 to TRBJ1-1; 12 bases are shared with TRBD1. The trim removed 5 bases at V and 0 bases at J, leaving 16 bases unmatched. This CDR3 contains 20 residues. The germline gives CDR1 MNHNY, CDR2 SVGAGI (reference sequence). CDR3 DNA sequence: TGTGCCAGCAGTCTCACACCTCCGGGACAGGGGGCTAGGATGAACACTGAAGCTTTCTTT. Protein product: CASSLTPPGQGARMNTEAFF.

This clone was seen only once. Written as DNA, the CDR3 is TGTGCCAGTAGTATAGACGTGGCGGGATCTCGGGATGAGCAGTTCTTC. Amino acids: CASSIDVAGSRDEQFF. V usage is TRBV19 and J usage is TRBJ2-1; D is perhaps TRBD2 (6 bases). Trimming removed 0 bases at V and 8 bases at J, with 17 bases between. The CDR3 is 16 residues long. Per the germline V gene, CDR1 is LNHDA and CDR2 is SQIVND (reference sequence).

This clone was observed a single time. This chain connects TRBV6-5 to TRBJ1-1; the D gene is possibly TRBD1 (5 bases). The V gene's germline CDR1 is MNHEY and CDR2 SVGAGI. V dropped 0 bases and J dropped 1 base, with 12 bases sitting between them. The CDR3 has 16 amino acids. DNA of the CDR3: TGTGCCAGCAGTTACTCGAGGGGCGGAAGGAACACTGAAGCTTTCTTT. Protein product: CASSYSRGGRNTEAFF.

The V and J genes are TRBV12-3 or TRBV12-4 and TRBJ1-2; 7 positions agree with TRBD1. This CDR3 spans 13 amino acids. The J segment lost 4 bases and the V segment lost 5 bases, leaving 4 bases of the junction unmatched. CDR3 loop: CASSPGQPYGYTF. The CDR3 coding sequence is TGTGCCAGCAGTCCGGGACAGCCCTATGGCTACACCTTC.

In DNA form, the CDR3 reads TGCGCCAGCAGTGAGTATCCTAGCGGGCAAGAGACCCAGTACTTC. This sequence encodes CASSEYPSGQETQYF. This chain connects TRBV10-1 to TRBJ2-5; 8 bases map to TRBD2. J gave up 2 bases and V 1 base, and 3 bases lay outside the gene matches. Germline CDR1 is WNHNN and CDR2 is SYGVQD (reference sequence). The CDR3 length is 15 residues.

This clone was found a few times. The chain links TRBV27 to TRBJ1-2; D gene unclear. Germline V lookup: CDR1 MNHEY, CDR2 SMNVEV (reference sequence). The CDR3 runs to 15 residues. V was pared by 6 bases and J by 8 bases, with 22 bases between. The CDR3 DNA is TGTGCCAGCAGGGCCCAGTGGGTTTTACAGCAGGGCTACACCTTC. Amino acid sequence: CASRAQWVLQQGYTF.